The 25 T cell receptor beta chains below come from one sample, sequenced in a study of blood T cell repertoires in COVID-19. Here immunoSEQ multiplex PCR was the method, and the copy in TCRdb shows in-frame clones only, minus some. In the table there are approximately 120,000 clones, around 86% of which are singletons. Input material: peripheral blood. These receptors all come from an elderly man with active or convalescent COVID-19.

In this sample, this clone turned up once. The J gene is TRBJ2-7, the V gene TRBV6-2 or TRBV6-3, with 12 bases identical to TRBD2. V trimming: 5 bases; J trimming: 1 base; junction bases outside the gene matches: 6. CDR3 length: 16 amino acids. The V gene's germline CDR1 is MNHEY and CDR2 SVGEGT. CDR3 nucleotide sequence: TGTGCCAGCAGTCACAGACTAGCGGGAGCATCCTACGAGCAGTACTTC. Protein product: CASSHRLAGASYEQYF.

This chain joins TRBV11-1 and TRBJ1-2; 7 positions agree with TRBD1. The junction had 8 bases not matched to a gene; V was cut back by 5 bases and J by 8 bases. Germline V CDR1 and CDR2: SGHAT, FQDESV (reference sequence). CDR3 length: 13 amino acids. CDR3 in DNA: TGTGCCAGCAGCCCTGGGACAGTCTTCGGCTACACCTTC. This gives the protein CASSPGTVFGYTF.

This clone has a handful of counts. This chain uses TRBV11-1 with TRBJ2-3; 9 bases are shared with TRBD2. Germline V gene data show CDR1 as SGHAT and CDR2 as FQDESV (reference sequence). This CDR3 has 16 amino acids. The junction had 5 bases not matched to a gene; V was cut back by 4 bases and J by 0 bases. The CDR3 reads CASSSRLAVSTDTQYF. Here the CDR3 DNA reads TGTGCCAGCAGCTCTCGACTAGCGGTTAGCACAGATACGCAGTATTTT.

This clone was detected only a few times. Other DNA sequences in this sample translate to the same CDR3. V usage is TRBV19 and J usage is TRBJ1-5; 10 nucleotides agree with TRBD1. The CDR3 totals 14 residues. CDR1 and CDR2 from the germline V gene are LNHDA and SQIVND (reference sequence). Unmatched junction bases numbered 0, after V lost 5 bases and J lost 2 bases. The CDR3: CASSGTGGNQPQHF. The CDR3 DNA reads as TGTGCCAGTAGTGGGACAGGGGGCAATCAGCCCCAGCATTTT.

The J gene is TRBJ2-3, the V gene TRBV5-1; 12 nucleotides line up with TRBD1. After removal of 2 bases from V and 4 bases from J, the junction contained 5 bases not matched to a gene. CDR3 size: 16 residues. Germline V gene sequence: CDR1 SGHRS, CDR2 YFSETQ. This CDR3 reads CASSLGDRGQADTQYF. CDR3 DNA: TGCGCCAGCAGCTTAGGGGACAGGGGGCAGGCAGATACGCAGTATTTT.

Regarding this clone: Compared with germline, one end of the junction differs, possibly owing to a read error. The chain carries TRBV18 and TRBJ2-3, with TRBD2 identical over 11 bases. The CDR3 is made up of 15 amino acids. CDR1 and CDR2 from the germline V gene are KGHSH and LQKENI. CDR3 nucleotides: TGTGCCAGCTTACCACTAGCGGGAGACACAGATACGCAGTATTTT. Translating it yields CASLPLAGDTDTQYF.

The chain employs TRBV12-3 or TRBV12-4 and TRBJ1-1; D ambiguous. With 3 bases removed from V and 3 bases from J, the gap between germline ends came to 5 bases. The CDR3 consists of 12 residues. CDR3 sequence: CASSLRYTEAFF. CDR3 DNA sequence: TGTGCCAGCAGTTTGCGGTACACTGAAGCTTTCTTT.

This clone was found a few times. This chain connects TRBV29-1 to TRBJ1-1; TRBD1 matches at 10 bases. The CDR3 spans 15 residues. V lost 1 base, J lost 4 bases, and 6 bases stayed unmatched. In germline, CDR1 is SQVTM, CDR2 ANQGSEA. CDR3 sequence: CSVEGTGGSGTEAFF. The CDR3 nucleotides read TGCAGCGTTGAAGGGACAGGGGGGTCGGGCACTGAAGCTTTCTTT.

CDR3 loop: CASSRPGQTREKLFF. Here the CDR3 DNA reads TGTGCCAGCAGCCGACCCGGACAGACGAGGGAAAAACTGTTTTTT. The chain has TRBV3-1 (or the pseudogene TRBV3-2) and TRBJ1-4, with D maybe TRBD1 (6 bases). V was shortened by 4 bases and J by 8 bases, with 17 bases between the two germline ends. CDR3 size: 15 residues. Germline-derived CDR1 and CDR2 are LGHDT and YNNKEL (reference sequence).

The chain joins TRBV9 to TRBJ1-1; possible D gene TRBD1, 5 bases. The V gene lost 6 bases and the J gene lost 5 bases, with 17 bases spanning the gap. The CDR3 contains 14 residues. The germline V gene has CDR1 SGDLS and CDR2 YYNGEE. CDR3 DNA sequence: TGTGCCAGCACCAGGGTGGGGATAGGAACTGAAGCTTTCTTT. Amino acids: CASTRVGIGTEAFF.

This clone was seen once. The chain combines TRBV28 with TRBJ1-6; D remains ambiguous. V gave up 7 bases and J gave up 6 bases, with 13 bases separating them. Per germline, CDR1 MDHEN and CDR2 SYDVKM. This CDR3 comprises 14 residues. CDR3 nucleotide sequence: TGTGCCAGCACTTCTCCCGGAGGTAATTCACCCCTCCACTTT. Translation: CASTSPGGNSPLHF.

In the case of this clone: Other DNA sequences in this sample translate to the same CDR3. The rearrangement joins TRBV4-1 to TRBJ2-1, with D uncertain. This CDR3 has 14 amino acids. V was clipped by 0 bases and J by 6 bases, with 9 bases between them. CDR1 is MGHRA, CDR2 YSYEKL, per germline. In nucleotides, the CDR3 is TGCGCCAGCAGCCAAGAACGTACCAGCAATGAGCAGTTCTTC. This encodes CASSQERTSNEQFF.

Only a few counts were recorded for this clone. The V gene is TRBV28, the J gene TRBJ2-5; TRBD1 matches at 7 bases. The V gene's germline CDR1 is MDHEN and CDR2 SYDVKM. This CDR3 spans 14 amino acids. The V gene end was trimmed by 4 bases and the J gene end by 1 base; junction bases not matched to a gene: 3. CDR3 DNA sequence: TGTGCCAGCAGTTCCGGGACAGTCCAAGAGACCCAGTACTTC. This codes for CASSSGTVQETQYF.

V and J are TRBV19 and TRBJ1-6; D call uncertain. This CDR3 spans 14 amino acids. Trimming removed 7 bases from V and 7 bases from J, with 14 bases in between. The germline V gene encodes CDR1 LNHDA and CDR2 SQIVND (reference sequence). CDR3 protein: CASTSGSENSPLHF. CDR3 coding DNA: TGTGCCAGTACCTCGGGGAGCGAAAATTCACCCCTCCACTTT.

This rearrangement joins TRBV12-3 or TRBV12-4 to TRBJ2-7; D unresolved. Trimming pared 7 bases from V and 6 bases from J, leaving 13 bases between. This CDR3 comprises 12 residues. CDR3 region: CASTLSPGEQYF. CDR3 DNA sequence: TGTGCCAGCACCTTGAGTCCCGGCGAGCAGTACTTC.

This rearrangement joins TRBV9 to TRBJ2-3; 7 bases agree with TRBD1. The CDR3 covers 14 residues. Per the germline V gene, CDR1 is SGDLS and CDR2 is YYNGEE. V dropped 3 bases and J dropped 2; count of bases not matched to a gene: 3. CDR3: CASSEGQLTDTQYF. CDR3 sequence (DNA): TGTGCCAGCAGCGAGGGACAGCTCACAGATACGCAGTATTTT.

The CDR3 loop reads CASSTTTGLYEQYF. Written as DNA, the CDR3 is TGTGCCAGCAGCACTACGACAGGCTTATACGAGCAGTACTTC. This chain connects TRBV7-9 to TRBJ2-7; D possibly corresponds to TRBD1 (6 bases). This CDR3 is built from 14 residues. Germline V gene data show CDR1 as SEHNR and CDR2 as FQNEAQ (reference sequence). V was cut by 5 bases and J by 4 bases, with 15 bases left in between.

CDR3 residues: CASSPSPRDTDQPQHF. CDR3 nucleotide sequence: TGTGCCAGCAGCCCTTCCCCTCGGGACACAGATCAGCCCCAGCATTTT. V usage is TRBV4-2 and J usage is TRBJ1-5, with a weak D call TRBD1 (6 bases). Germline V gene lookup returns CDR1 LGHNA and CDR2 YNFKEQ. Trimming pared 4 bases from V and 5 bases from J, leaving 18 bases between. The CDR3 spans 16 residues.

This sequence joins TRBV6-5 and TRBJ2-7; TRBD1 aligns across 12 bases. The CDR3 extends over 15 amino acids. Trimming cost V 6 bases and J 5 bases; bases outside gene matches: 8. Per germline, CDR1 MNHEY and CDR2 SVGAGI. As DNA, the CDR3 is TGTGCCAGCAGAACCGGGACAGGGGGCTTCCACGAGCAGTACTTC. Its protein is CASRTGTGGFHEQYF.

The V call is TRBV5-5, the J call TRBJ1-1; TRBD1 matches 7 bases. There are 17 residues in the CDR3. Looked up from germline, CDR1 is SGHKS and CDR2 is YYEKEE (reference sequence). The V segment lost 1 base and the J segment 1 base; nucleotides outside the gene matches: 10. CDR3 nucleotides: TGTGCCAGCAGCTTGACCAAAACAGGGGTATGGAACACTGAAGCTTTCTTT. This translates into CASSLTKTGVWNTEAFF.

This clone was picked up many times. This rearrangement joins TRBV30 to TRBJ1-3; the match to TRBD1 covers 7 bases. CDR3 length equals 15 residues. The V gene end was trimmed by 2 bases and the J gene end by 2 bases; junction bases not matched to a gene: 6. Looked up from germline, CDR1 is GTSNPN and CDR2 is SVGIG (reference sequence). CDR3: CAWSYPGQTGNTIYF. The CDR3 DNA reads as TGTGCCTGGAGTTATCCGGGACAGACTGGAAACACCATATATTTT.

The rearrangement links TRBV29-1 to TRBJ2-7, with 7 bases fitting TRBD1. J was trimmed by 4 bases and V by 5 bases; bases with no gene match: 8. Germline CDR1 is SQVTM and CDR2 is ANQGSEA. CDR3 length: 13 residues. The CDR3 nucleotides read TGCAGCGTTCAAAAGGACAGGTTATACGAGCAGTACTTC. It translates to CSVQKDRLYEQYF.

This clone was found a few times. The chain combines TRBV7-9 with TRBJ1-2, with 7 nucleotides matching TRBD1. V lost 2 bases to trimming and J lost 6 bases; unmatched junction nucleotides: 12. Germline CDR1 and CDR2: SEHNR and FQNEAQ (reference sequence). The CDR3 is 16 amino acids. The CDR3 here is CASSLTRARGSDGYTF. Here the CDR3 DNA reads TGTGCCAGCAGCTTAACCAGAGCCAGGGGGTCTGATGGCTACACCTTC.

The chain employs TRBV19 and TRBJ1-4; D ambiguous. CDR1 is LNHDA and CDR2 is SQIVND in the germline V gene (reference sequence). V gave up 4 bases and J gave up 6 bases, with 15 bases separating them. CDR3 length: 15 amino acids. The CDR3 protein is CASSTHGNLYEKLFF. In DNA form, the CDR3 reads TGTGCCAGTAGTACCCACGGGAACTTATATGAAAAACTGTTTTTT.

The chain couples TRBV5-1 to TRBJ2-5; 8 positions agree with TRBD1. CDR1 and CDR2 (germline): SGHRS, YFSETQ. This CDR3 region has 15 residues. The junction had 6 bases not matched to a gene; V was cut back by 0 bases and J by 5 bases. Here the CDR3 reads CASSLAQGAGETQYF. The CDR3 nucleotides are TGCGCCAGCAGCTTGGCGCAGGGGGCGGGGGAGACCCAGTACTTC.